This T cell receptor (beta chain) was captured by sequencing in a study of shared clonotypes between healthy human individuals. Study information: There were three CD4 naive, three CD4 memory, two CD8 naive and one CD8 memory plates per donor. Study-level points and caveats: Non-shared clonotypes had lower generation probabilities than clonotypes shared by all four sorted-subset donors.

In the case of this clone: Its matching antigen is unknown.

Between the trimmed V and J ends, which lost 4 bases and 3 bases, there was a span of 15 bases. The germline CDR1 and CDR2 sequences are SGHRS and YFSETQ. The CDR3 is 15 residues long. Repertoires were generated with immunoSEQ multiplex PCR, while TCRdb's copy carries only in-frame clones and drops some. The sample holds about 730,000 clones, about two thirds seen once. Donors, healthy HIV-negative adults, lacked recent acute infections or vaccinations. Researchers partitioned CD4+ cells into CD45RA+ naive and CD45RA-negative memory subsets. V is TRBV5-1 and J is TRBJ2-3; TRBD2 is a possible D gene (7 bases). Sequences were obtained from memory CD4+ T cells sorted from blood. Subset reported: CD45RA-negative fraction. The sequence was obtained from a young woman in good health. CDR3 nucleotides: TGCGCCAGCAGCGGGCGGGGGCTGAGTACAGATACGCAGTATTTT. Its protein product is CASSGRGLSTDTQYF.